The T cell receptor beta chain under discussion was sequenced for a study of technical replicates of blood from a handful of donors. Some clones are missing from TCRdb's copy, which holds only in-frame ones; the method was immunoSEQ multiplex PCR. This sample yields almost 85,000 clones, of which about 97% are seen a single time; more than 0.15% belongs to the top ten. The CDR3 loop spans 15 amino acids. Germline CDR1 and CDR2: MNHEY and SMNVEV (reference sequence). J lost 3 bases, V lost 5 bases, and 8 bases had no gene match. The sequenced material came from T cells isolated from PBMCs. The V and J genes are TRBV27 and TRBJ1-1, with 8 bases aligning to TRBD1. This TCR was sampled from a human donor in good health. CDR3 loop: CASSAAGGAYTEAFF. The DNA for the CDR3 is TGTGCCAGCAGTGCTGCAGGGGGCGCGTACACTGAAGCTTTCTTT.